This TCR beta chain came from a study of blood T cell repertoires in COVID-19. V gave up 3 bases and J gave up 4 bases; unmatched junction bases: 11. The CDR3 runs 16 residues. The germline gives CDR1 SGHRS, CDR2 YFSETQ. TCRdb keeps only in-frame clones here, not all; method: immunoSEQ multiplex PCR. The top ten hold around 6.6% of the sample, which has 100,000 to 150,000 clones, roughly 80% seen once. Sequenced sample: peripheral blood. The receptor's source is a man between 65 and 80 years old with acute or convalescent COVID-19. This chain connects TRBV5-1 to TRBJ2-3, with 7 bases identical to TRBD2. The CDR3 nucleotides read TGCGCCAGCAGCTGGGGATCGCGGGAGAAGGCAGATACGCAGTATTTT. Translation gives CASSWGSREKADTQYF.